Below are 25 T cell receptor beta chains sequenced from a single sample in a study of blood T cells in healthy people across ages. A second about 6 to 11 cycle PCR used barcoded and J-beta primers. One entry per CDR3 protein, called by TCRdb with MiXCR from the 5' RACE reads. The table has 600,000 to 800,000 distinct CDR3 sequences, 21% seen once; the top ten hold about 3.6%. What was sequenced was blood. Receptors originate from a man between 70 and 80 years old in good health.

This clonotype was counted only a few times. The V call is TRBV2, the J call TRBJ2-3; 11 positions match TRBD2. V lost 4 bases and J lost 3; bases outside the gene matches: 9. This CDR3 contains 17 residues. Germline V lookup: CDR1 SNHLY, CDR2 FYNNEI. The CDR3 protein is CASSVFLAGGPTDTQYF. CDR3 DNA sequence: TGTGCCAGCAGTGTCTTCTTAGCGGGAGGGCCGACAGATACGCAGTATTTT.

This clonotype has only a few counts. The gene calls are TRBV25-1 and TRBJ2-1; no firm D call. This CDR3 has 15 residues. Per germline, CDR1 MGHDK and CDR2 SYGVNS. Between the trimmed V and J ends, which lost 2 bases and 8 bases, there was a span of 16 bases. CDR3 in DNA: TGTGCCAGCAGTGAAGGGCTGTATGGGTGGGATGAGCAGTTCTTC. Translation gives CASSEGLYGWDEQFF.

This clonotype was seen only a few times. The chain is built from TRBV7-6 and TRBJ2-7, with D perhaps TRBD2 (5 bases). Per the germline V gene, CDR1 is SGHVS and CDR2 is FNYEAQ. There are 16 residues in the CDR3. V shed 1 base and J shed 0 bases, with 13 bases lying between them. The CDR3 spells CASSLGPPEGSYEQYF. CDR3 sequence (DNA): TGTGCCAGCAGCTTAGGCCCGCCAGAGGGCTCCTACGAGCAGTACTTC. Filled out from reference TRBV7-6 and TRBJ2-7, the complete variable domain reads GAGVSQSPRYKVTKRGQDVALRCDPISGHVSLYWYRQALGQGPEFLTYFNYEAQQDKSGLPNDRFSAERPEGSISTLTIQRTEQRDSAMYRCASSLGPPEGSYEQYFGPGTRLTVT.

This clonotype has a handful of counts. This chain joins TRBV28 and TRBJ2-5, with D perhaps given as TRBD1 or TRBD2 (5 bases each). The CDR3 has 14 residues. Deletions cut 3 bases from V and 3 bases from J, with 11 bases between. Germline CDR1 and CDR2: MDHEN and SYDVKM. CDR3 amino acids: CASSLTTAEETQYF. The CDR3 coding sequence is TGTGCCAGCAGTTTGACGACAGCGGAAGAGACCCAGTACTTC.

In this sample, this clonotype turned up a few times. This rearrangement joins TRBV5-1 to TRBJ2-3; D may correspond to TRBD1 or TRBD2 (5 bases each). CDR3 length equals 15 residues. Trimming removed 1 base from V and 0 bases from J, with 9 bases in between. CDR1 and CDR2 (germline): SGHRS, YFSETQ. The CDR3 protein is CASSLLGDSTDTQYF. In nucleotides, the CDR3 is TGCGCCAGCAGCTTGCTGGGGGATAGCACAGATACGCAGTATTTT.

The chain joins TRBV18 to TRBJ2-1; D is undetermined. V was shortened by 4 bases and J by 0 bases, with 10 bases between the two germline ends. Looked up from germline, CDR1 is KGHSH and CDR2 is LQKENI. The CDR3 totals 15 residues. The chain's CDR3 is CASSRESFSYNEQFF. The CDR3 nucleotides read TGTGCCAGCTCACGCGAGTCGTTCTCCTACAATGAGCAGTTCTTC.

This clonotype has a handful of counts. Because the CDR3 is missing its conserved closing phenylalanine or tryptophan, this is likely a read error. The chain links TRBV12-3 or TRBV12-4 to TRBJ2-3; possibly TRBD1 for D (6 bases). Deletions cut 6 bases from V and 4 bases from J, with 17 bases between. The CDR3 has 15 residues. The CDR3 sequence is CASSYTGSVADTQYL. The CDR3 bases are TGTGCCAGCAGCTACACAGGGTCGGTGGCAGATACGCAGTATCTT.

This clonotype was picked up many times. The chain has TRBV14 and TRBJ2-3; the match to TRBD2 covers 11 bases. The CDR3 is made up of 16 amino acids. Per germline, CDR1 SGHDN and CDR2 FVKESK. After removal of 2 bases from V and 5 bases from J, the junction contained 6 bases not matched to a gene. The CDR3 here is CASSQFTGTSGDTQYF. Here the CDR3 DNA reads TGTGCCAGCAGCCAATTTACCGGGACTAGCGGAGATACGCAGTATTTT.

This clonotype was seen repeatedly, ten times or more. The J gene is TRBJ2-4, the V gene TRBV10-3; 9 nucleotides agree with TRBD1. Trimming at V came to 0 bases and at J to 8 bases, leaving 8 bases not matched to a gene. This CDR3 is built from 16 residues. CDR1 is ENHRY, CDR2 SYGVKD, per germline. The CDR3 is CAISESLGTGLDIQYF. The CDR3 bases are TGTGCCATCAGTGAGTCTTTAGGGACAGGGCTAGACATTCAGTACTTC.

The chain couples TRBV10-3 to TRBJ2-2; D is unclear. The V gene lost 3 bases and the J gene lost 3 bases, with 8 bases spanning the gap. The germline V gene encodes CDR1 ENHRY and CDR2 SYGVKD. This CDR3 has 14 residues. The chain's CDR3 is CAISDRLDTGELFF. CDR3 coding DNA: TGTGCCATCAGTGACAGACTTGACACCGGGGAGCTGTTTTTT.

CDR3 sequence reads: CASSYPNRDTEAFF. The CDR3 nucleotides are TGTGCCAGCAGCTATCCTAACAGAGACACTGAAGCTTTCTTT. This rearrangement joins TRBV7-9 to TRBJ1-1, with D unresolved. The V and J ends lost 4 bases and 3 bases respectively, with 12 bases between them. The CDR3 contains 14 residues. Germline assignment: CDR1 SEHNR and CDR2 FQNEAQ (reference sequence).

V and J are TRBV3-1 and TRBJ1-3, with D uncertain. Between the trimmed V and J ends, which lost 2 bases and 3 bases, there was a span of 8 bases. Germline-derived CDR1 and CDR2 are LGHDT and YNNKEL (reference sequence). The CDR3 consists of 14 residues. This chain's CDR3 is CASSQSGIGNTIYF. The CDR3 region has the DNA TGTGCCAGCAGCCAATCGGGCATTGGAAACACCATATATTTT.

This clonotype was observed many times. This chain links TRBV10-3 with TRBJ2-5, with 10 bases aligning to TRBD2. The germline CDR1 and CDR2 sequences are ENHRY and SYGVKD. The CDR3 is 15 residues long. The V gene end was trimmed by 5 bases and the J gene end by 2 bases; junction bases not matched to a gene: 5. The CDR3 loop reads CAISPSGSKQETQYF. Written as DNA, the CDR3 is TGTGCCATCAGTCCTAGCGGGAGTAAACAAGAGACCCAGTACTTC.

This clonotype was detected many times. V usage is TRBV24-1 and J usage is TRBJ2-1, with 7 bases fitting TRBD2. This CDR3 is built from 15 residues. In germline, CDR1 is KGHDR, CDR2 SFDVKD. Germline trimming cut 5 bases from V and 3 bases from J; bases unmatched to any gene: 6. CDR3 in amino acids: CATSGRGSLYNEQFF. The CDR3 nucleotides are TGTGCCACCAGTGGTCGCGGGAGTCTCTACAATGAGCAGTTCTTC.

The CDR3 region has the DNA TGTGCCAGCAGTTATTATGACAGGGGGCGGGAGACCCAGTACTTC. Translated: CASSYYDRGRETQYF. The chain carries TRBV6-6 and TRBJ2-5; 10 bases map to TRBD1. J was trimmed by 5 bases and V by 3 bases; bases with no gene match: 6. In germline, CDR1 is MNHNY, CDR2 SVGAGI (reference sequence). The CDR3 runs 15 residues.

The rearrangement joins TRBV3-1 to TRBJ2-5; 8 bases align to TRBD1. The CDR3 is 12 amino acids. V was clipped by 8 bases and J by 5 bases; unmatched bases: 4. Germline V gives CDR1 LGHDT, CDR2 YNNKEL (reference sequence). Here the CDR3 reads CASDGQGETQYF. In DNA form, the CDR3 reads TGTGCCAGCGACGGACAGGGTGAGACCCAGTACTTC.

This clonotype was observed a handful of times. V usage is TRBV9 and J usage is TRBJ2-1; TRBD1 agrees at 10 bases. V was clipped by 4 bases and J by 8 bases; unmatched bases: 12. The CDR3 contains 16 residues. Germline V CDR1 and CDR2: SGDLS, YYNGEE. The CDR3 here is CASSQNRDRGLDEQFF. The CDR3 coding sequence is TGTGCCAGCAGCCAAAACCGGGACAGGGGTCTGGATGAGCAGTTCTTC.

V usage is TRBV10-3 and J usage is TRBJ2-5; 14 bases line up with TRBD2. CDR3 size: 16 residues. J lost 5 bases, V lost 4 bases, and 6 bases had no gene match. Germline-derived CDR1 and CDR2 are ENHRY and SYGVKD. In nucleotides, the CDR3 is TGTGCCATCAGTGGAGGACTAGCGGGAGGTTTTGAGACCCAGTACTTC. It is translated as CAISGGLAGGFETQYF.

This chain joins TRBV6-1 and TRBJ2-5; perhaps TRBD1 as D (5 bases). V was clipped by 4 bases and J by 4 bases, with 10 bases between them. The CDR3 is 13 residues long. Germline V gene data show CDR1 as MNHNS and CDR2 as SASEGT. Here the CDR3 reads CASSGTLRETQYF. DNA for the CDR3: TGTGCCAGCAGTGGGACACTCAGAGAGACCCAGTACTTC.

This clonotype turned up a few times. The chain has TRBV20-1 and TRBJ1-2; TRBD1 agrees at 10 bases. After removal of 2 bases from V and 6 bases from J, the junction contained 6 bases not matched to a gene. The CDR3 totals 14 residues. Germline assignment: CDR1 DFQATT and CDR2 SNEGSKA (reference sequence). CDR3 in amino acids: CSARPGQGSHGYTF. The DNA for the CDR3 is TGCAGTGCTAGACCGGGACAGGGGTCCCATGGCTACACCTTC.

This clonotype was counted a few times. The J gene is TRBJ2-5, the V gene TRBV5-1; no clear D gene. CDR1 is SGHRS, CDR2 YFSETQ, per germline. V was clipped by 5 bases and J by 5 bases, with 13 bases between them. The CDR3 sequence is 13 residues long. The CDR3 spells CASRTPSVETQYF. CDR3 nucleotide sequence: TGCGCCAGCAGGACCCCATCGGTGGAGACCCAGTACTTC.

Points on this clonotype: One junction end does not reproduce the germline sequence, and a read error may be involved. The genes are TRBV5-1 and TRBJ2-1; 9 bases are a match to TRBD2. The CDR3 covers 14 residues. CDR1 and CDR2 from the germline V gene are SGHRS and YFSETQ. CDR3 region: CASSLGLADNEQLF. The CDR3 DNA reads as TGCGCCAGCAGCTTGGGACTAGCGGACAATGAGCAGCTCTTC.

The chain couples TRBV6-1 to TRBJ1-1, with 7 bases matching TRBD1. The CDR3 consists of 14 residues. Unmatched junction bases numbered 10, after V lost 8 bases and J lost 4 bases. The germline CDR1 and CDR2 sequences are MNHNS and SASEGT. CDR3 residues: CASLDSRGGTEAFF. The CDR3 bases are TGTGCCAGCTTGGATAGCAGGGGGGGCACTGAAGCTTTCTTT.

The genes are TRBV5-1 and TRBJ1-1, with 9 bases fitting TRBD1. This CDR3 has 17 residues. V dropped 1 base and J dropped 0; count of bases not matched to a gene: 7. Per the germline V gene, CDR1 is SGHRS and CDR2 is YFSETQ. The CDR3, as DNA: TGCGCCAGCAGCTTGAGCGGACAGGGGCGGGTGAACACTGAAGCTTTCTTT. Encoded protein: CASSLSGQGRVNTEAFF.

This clonotype was detected many times. The rearrangement links TRBV3-1 to TRBJ2-3; D uncertain. Germline CDR1 LGHDT, CDR2 YNNKEL (reference sequence). V lost 5 bases and J lost 1, with 10 bases in between. This CDR3 is built from 14 residues. The DNA for the CDR3 is TGTGCCAGCAGCGCACACAGCGGCACAGATACGCAGTATTTT. Amino acids: CASSAHSGTDTQYF.